This TCR beta chain came from a study of tissue T cells after allogeneic stem cell transplantation. General study findings and limits: Motif-based clustering found tissue-specific repertoire signatures shared across patients, though few clones were shared. Blood and spleen captured only part of the tissue TCR repertoire. The study did not identify alloreactive or antigen-specific tissue TCRs, and some clones might be persisting host cells.

TCRdb's table, derived via immunoSEQ multiplex PCR, lists solely in-frame clones and lacks some. The table has about 2,200 clones, approximately 47% seen once. Germline CDR1 SGHDT, CDR2 FRDEAV. CDR3 size: 14 residues. Trimming pared 4 bases from V and 1 base from J, leaving 8 bases between. This clone has a single count. Its antigen is not identified. Genes here carry mouse names. The read is 1 residue too short to cover the CDR3 end, so that end is filled in from the germline J gene. Time point here: mouse harvest day 14 after allogeneic transplant. The graft held 10^6 splenic CD5+ T cells and 10^7 T-cell-depleted bone marrow cells. B6 (H2b) cells into BALB/c (H2d) mice; tissues taken at day 7 or 14.

Material: lymph node tissue. This chain joins TRBV14 and TRBJ2-2, with a possible D match to TRBD1 (6 bases). The TCR originated in a female BALB/c mouse given C57BL/6 T cells with graft-versus-host disease after an allogeneic hematopoietic cell transplant. The sequenced part of the CDR3 DNA is TGTGCCAGCAGTAAGGGACAAAACACCGGGCAGCTCTAC. Its translation: CASSKGQNTGQLY. The complete CDR3 sequence is CASSKGQNTGQLYF.